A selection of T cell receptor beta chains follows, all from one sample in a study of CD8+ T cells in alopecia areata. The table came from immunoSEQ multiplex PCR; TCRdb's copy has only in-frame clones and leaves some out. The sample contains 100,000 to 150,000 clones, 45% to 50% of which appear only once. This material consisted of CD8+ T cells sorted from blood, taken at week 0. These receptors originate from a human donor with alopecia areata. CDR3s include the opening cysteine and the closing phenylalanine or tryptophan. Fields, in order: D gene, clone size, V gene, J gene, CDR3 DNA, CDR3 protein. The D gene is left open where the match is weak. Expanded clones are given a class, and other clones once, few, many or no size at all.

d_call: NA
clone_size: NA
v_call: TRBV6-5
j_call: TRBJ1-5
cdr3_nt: TGTGCCAGCAGGACATTCTGGGATAGCAATCAGCCCCAGCATTTT
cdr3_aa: CASRTFWDSNQPQHF

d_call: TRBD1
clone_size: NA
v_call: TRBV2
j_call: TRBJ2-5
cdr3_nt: TGTGCCAGCAGTTCGGGACAGGGGGAGACCCAGTACTTC
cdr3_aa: CASSSGQGETQYF

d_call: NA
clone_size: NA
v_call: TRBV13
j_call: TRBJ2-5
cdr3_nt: TGTGCCAGCAGCTTAGACTTAGCCGAGACCCAGTACTTC
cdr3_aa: CASSLDLAETQYF

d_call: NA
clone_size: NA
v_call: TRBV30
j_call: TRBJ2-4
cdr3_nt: TGTGCCTGGAGTTTGGGAAAAAACATTCAGTACTTC
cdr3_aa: CAWSLGKNIQYF

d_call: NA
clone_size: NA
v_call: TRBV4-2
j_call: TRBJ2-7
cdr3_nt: TGTGCCAGCAGCCAAGATCCCACAGGGTCCTCCGAGCAGTACTTC
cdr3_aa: CASSQDPTGSSEQYF

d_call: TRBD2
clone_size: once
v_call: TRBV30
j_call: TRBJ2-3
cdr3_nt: TGTGCCTGGAGTTGGACTAGCGGGGGCCCAGATACGCAGTATTTT
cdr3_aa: CAWSWTSGGPDTQYF

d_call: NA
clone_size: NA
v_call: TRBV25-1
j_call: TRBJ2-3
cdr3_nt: TGTGCCACCCAGGGGGGAACAGATACGCAGTATTTT
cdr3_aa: CATQGGTDTQYF

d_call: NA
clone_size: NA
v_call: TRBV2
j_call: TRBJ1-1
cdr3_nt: TGTGCCCTTACGTGGGAGGGACGTAACACTGAAGCTTTCTTT
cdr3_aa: CALTWEGRNTEAFF

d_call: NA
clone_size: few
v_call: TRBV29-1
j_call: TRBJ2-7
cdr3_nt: TGCAGCGTTGAATGGAGTTTCTACGAGCAGTACTTC
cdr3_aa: CSVEWSFYEQYF

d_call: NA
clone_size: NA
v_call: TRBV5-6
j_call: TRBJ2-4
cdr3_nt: TGTGCCAGCAGCTCTGAGGGGTTTTCGGGCAAAAACATTCAGTACTTC
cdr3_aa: CASSSEGFSGKNIQYF

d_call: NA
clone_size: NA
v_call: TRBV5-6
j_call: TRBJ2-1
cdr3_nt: TGTGCCAGCAGCGCTGTGATGCGGAGTAATGAGCAGTTCTTC
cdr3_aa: CASSAVMRSNEQFF

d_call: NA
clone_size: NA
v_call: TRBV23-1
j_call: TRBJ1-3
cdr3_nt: TGCGCCAGCAGTCAACCGAACTCTGGAAACACCATATATTTT
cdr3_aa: CASSQPNSGNTIYF

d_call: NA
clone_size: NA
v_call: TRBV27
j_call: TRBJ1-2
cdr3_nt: TGTGCCAGCATGGGGCAGGGGAGGGCTGGCTACACCTTC
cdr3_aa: CASMGQGRAGYTF

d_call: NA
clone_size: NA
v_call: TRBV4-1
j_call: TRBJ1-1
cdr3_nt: TGCGCCAGCAGCCAAGAATTAAAAGAGGCTGAAGCTTTCTTT
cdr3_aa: CASSQELKEAEAFF

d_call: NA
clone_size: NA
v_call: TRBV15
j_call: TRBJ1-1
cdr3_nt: TGTGCCACCACCCACCGACTGGACACTGAAGCTTTCTTT
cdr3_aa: CATTHRLDTEAFF

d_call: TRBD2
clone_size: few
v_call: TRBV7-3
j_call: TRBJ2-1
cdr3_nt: TGTGCCAGCACCCTACTAGCGGGGGGCCATAATGAGCAGTTCTTC
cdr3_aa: CASTLLAGGHNEQFF

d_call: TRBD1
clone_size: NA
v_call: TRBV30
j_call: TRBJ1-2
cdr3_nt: TGTGCCTGGGAAGGACAGGGAGAGAACTATGGCTACACCTTC
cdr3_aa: CAWEGQGENYGYTF

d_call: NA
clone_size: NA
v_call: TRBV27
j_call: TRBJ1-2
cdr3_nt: TGTGCCAGCAGCCAAGGAGAGAACTATGGCTACACCTTC
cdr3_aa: CASSQGENYGYTF

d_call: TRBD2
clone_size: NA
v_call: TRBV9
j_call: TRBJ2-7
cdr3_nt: TGTGCCAGCAGCGAGGCCCCCCTAGCGGGGGCCTCCTACGAGCAGTACTTC
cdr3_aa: CASSEAPLAGASYEQYF

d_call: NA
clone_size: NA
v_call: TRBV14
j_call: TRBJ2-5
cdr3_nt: TGTGCCAGCAGCCAAAGTGAGACCCAGTACTTC
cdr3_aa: CASSQSETQYF

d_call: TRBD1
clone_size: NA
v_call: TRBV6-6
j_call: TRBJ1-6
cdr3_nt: TGTGCCAGCAGTTGGGCAGGGGGGAGTAGTGCCCTCCACTTT
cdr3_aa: CASSWAGGSSALHF

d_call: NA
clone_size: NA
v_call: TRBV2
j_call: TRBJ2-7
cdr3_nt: TGTGCCAGCAGTGAGCGGTCCTCCTACGAGCAGTACTTC
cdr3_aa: CASSERSSYEQYF

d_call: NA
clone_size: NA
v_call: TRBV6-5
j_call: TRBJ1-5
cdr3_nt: TGTGCCAGCAGTTACAAGGCGTGGGGTCAGCCCCAGCATTTT
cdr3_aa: CASSYKAWGQPQHF

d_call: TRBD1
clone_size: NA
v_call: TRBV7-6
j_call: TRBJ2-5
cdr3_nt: TGTGCCAGCAGCAGACCGGGACAGGGGGCACAAGAGACCCAGTACTTC
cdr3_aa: CASSRPGQGAQETQYF

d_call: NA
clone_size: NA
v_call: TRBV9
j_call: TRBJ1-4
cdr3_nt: TGTGCCAGCAGCGTAGAAGGGGGAACTAATGAAAAACTGTTTTTT
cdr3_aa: CASSVEGGTNEKLFF

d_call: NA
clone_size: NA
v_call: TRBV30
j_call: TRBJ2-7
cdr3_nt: TGTGCCTGCGTCTTCGAGGGAAGGGAGAGCTACGAGCAGTACTTC
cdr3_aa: CACVFEGRESYEQYF

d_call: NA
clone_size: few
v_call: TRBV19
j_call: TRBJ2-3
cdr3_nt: TGTGCCAGTAGTATACCGGGGCTCACAGATACGCAGTATTTT
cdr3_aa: CASSIPGLTDTQYF

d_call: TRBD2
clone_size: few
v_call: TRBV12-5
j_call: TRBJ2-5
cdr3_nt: TGTGCTAGCCTAGCGGGGCGGATGGAGACCCAGTACTTC
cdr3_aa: CASLAGRMETQYF

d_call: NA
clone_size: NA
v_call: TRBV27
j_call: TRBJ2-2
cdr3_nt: TGTGCCAGCAGTGAATCGCGGGGACCGAACACCGGGGAGCTGTTTTTT
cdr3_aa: CASSESRGPNTGELFF

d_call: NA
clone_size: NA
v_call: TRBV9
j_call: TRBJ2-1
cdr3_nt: TGTGCCAGCAGCGTAGTAGGGTGGGATGAGCAGTTCTTC
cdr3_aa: CASSVVGWDEQFF

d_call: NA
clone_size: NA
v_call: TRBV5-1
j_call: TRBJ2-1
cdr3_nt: TGCGCCAGCAGCTTGTTTGTAGAGGGGAATGAGCAGTTCTTC
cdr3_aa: CASSLFVEGNEQFF

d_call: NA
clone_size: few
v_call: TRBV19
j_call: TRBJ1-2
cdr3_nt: TGTGCCAGTTCAGGCGGGACATATTATGGCTACACCTTC
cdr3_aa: CASSGGTYYGYTF

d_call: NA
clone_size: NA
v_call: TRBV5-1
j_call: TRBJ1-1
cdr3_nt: TGCGCCAGCAGCATACCGGGACGGATGAACACTGAAGCTTTCTTT
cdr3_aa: CASSIPGRMNTEAFF

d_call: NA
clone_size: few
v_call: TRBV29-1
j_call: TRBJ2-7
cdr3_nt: TGCAGCGTTGAAGCCAGGGATGGGACCTACGAGCAGTACTTC
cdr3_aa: CSVEARDGTYEQYF

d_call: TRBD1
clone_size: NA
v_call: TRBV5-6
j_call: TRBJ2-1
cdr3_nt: TGTGCCAGCAGTTTGCCCGGGACAGGGACATTGCAGTTCTTC
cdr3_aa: CASSLPGTGTLQFF

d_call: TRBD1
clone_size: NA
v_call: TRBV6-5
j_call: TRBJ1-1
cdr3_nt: TGTGTCAGCAGTTGGGGACAGGGCGCGGACACTGAAGCTTTCTTT
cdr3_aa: CVSSWGQGADTEAFF

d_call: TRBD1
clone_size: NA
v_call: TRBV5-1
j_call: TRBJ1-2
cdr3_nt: TGCGCCAGCAGCTTGCCCGGGACAGAATATGGCTACACCTTC
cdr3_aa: CASSLPGTEYGYTF

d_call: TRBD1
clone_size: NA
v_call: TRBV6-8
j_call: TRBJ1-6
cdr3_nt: TGTGCCAGCAGTGACAGGGATAATTCACCCCTCCACTTT
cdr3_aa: CASSDRDNSPLHF

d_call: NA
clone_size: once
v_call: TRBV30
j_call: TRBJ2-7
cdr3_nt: TGTGCCTGGAGTGTAGGCACCTCCTACGAGCAGTACTTC
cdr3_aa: CAWSVGTSYEQYF

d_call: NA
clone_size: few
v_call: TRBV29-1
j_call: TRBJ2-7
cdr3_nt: TGCAGCGTTGAAGAACCCACCCGCTACGAGCAGTACTTC
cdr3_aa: CSVEEPTRYEQYF

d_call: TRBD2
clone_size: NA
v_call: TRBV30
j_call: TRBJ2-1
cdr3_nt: TGTGCCTGGAGTGGACCAGCGGGGGGTTACAATGAGCAGTTCTTC
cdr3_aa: CAWSGPAGGYNEQFF

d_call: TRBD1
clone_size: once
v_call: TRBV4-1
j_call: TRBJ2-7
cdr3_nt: TGCGCCAGCAGCCAAGCGGACAGGGGGATGTTCTACGAGCAGTACTTC
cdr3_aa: CASSQADRGMFYEQYF

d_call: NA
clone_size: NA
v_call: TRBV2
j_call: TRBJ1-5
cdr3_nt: TGTGCCAGCAGGAGGAGGGGTCGCAATCAGCCCCAGCATTTT
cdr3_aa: CASRRRGRNQPQHF

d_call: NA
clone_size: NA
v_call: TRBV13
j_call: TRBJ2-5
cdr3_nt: TGTGCCGGCGCTACAGGGAGGGAGACCCAGTACTTC
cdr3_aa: CAGATGRETQYF

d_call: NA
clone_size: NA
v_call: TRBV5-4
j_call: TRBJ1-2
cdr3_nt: TGTGCCAGCAGCTTTTTGCTACAGGAAGGCTACACCTTC
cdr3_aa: CASSFLLQEGYTF

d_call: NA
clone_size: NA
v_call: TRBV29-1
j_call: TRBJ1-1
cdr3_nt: TGCAGCGTTGAAGTATCTCCGGGGGAGCATAGAACTGAAGCTTTCTTT
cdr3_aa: CSVEVSPGEHRTEAFF

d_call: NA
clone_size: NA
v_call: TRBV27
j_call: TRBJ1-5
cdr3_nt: TGTGCCAGCAGTTATCGACAGGCCAATCAGCCCCAGCATTTT
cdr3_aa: CASSYRQANQPQHF

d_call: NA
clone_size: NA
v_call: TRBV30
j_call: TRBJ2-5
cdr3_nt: TGTGCCTGGAGTGTAGGAGGGGGAGTAGAGACCCAGTACTTC
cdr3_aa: CAWSVGGGVETQYF

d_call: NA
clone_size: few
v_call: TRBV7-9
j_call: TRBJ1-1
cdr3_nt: TGTGCCAGCAGCTCGCCCCACGGGGTGAACACTGAAGCTTTCTTT
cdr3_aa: CASSSPHGVNTEAFF

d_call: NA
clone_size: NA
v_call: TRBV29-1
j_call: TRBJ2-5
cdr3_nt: TGCAGCGTTGAGGGCCAGGGGGGAACAGGGGAGACCCAGTACTTC
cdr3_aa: CSVEGQGGTGETQYF

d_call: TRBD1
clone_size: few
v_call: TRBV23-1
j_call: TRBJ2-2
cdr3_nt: TGCGCCAGCAGCCCAGACAGGGAAGGCGGGGAGCTGTTTTTT
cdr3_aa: CASSPDREGGELFF

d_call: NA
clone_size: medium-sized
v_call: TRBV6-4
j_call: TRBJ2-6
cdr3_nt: TGTGCCAGCAGTGAGGGGGCTGGGGCCAACGTCCTGACTTTC
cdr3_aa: CASSEGAGANVLTF

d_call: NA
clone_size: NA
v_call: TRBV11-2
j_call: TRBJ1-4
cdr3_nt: TGTGCCAGCAGCCCTCGGACGGGTAATGAAAAACTGTTTTTT
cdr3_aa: CASSPRTGNEKLFF

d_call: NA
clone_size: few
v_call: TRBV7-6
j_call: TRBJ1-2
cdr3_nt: TGTGCCAGCAGCCGCACCATCGGTGAGGCAAATGGCTACACCTTC
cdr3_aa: CASSRTIGEANGYTF

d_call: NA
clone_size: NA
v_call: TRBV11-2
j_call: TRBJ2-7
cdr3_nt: TGTGCCAGCAGCCTCCCCTCCTACGAGCAGTACTTC
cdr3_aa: CASSLPSYEQYF

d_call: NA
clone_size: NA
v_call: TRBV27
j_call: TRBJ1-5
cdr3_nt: TGTGCCAGCAGTTCATGGACGGAGCCCAATCAGCCCCAGCATTTT
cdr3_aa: CASSSWTEPNQPQHF

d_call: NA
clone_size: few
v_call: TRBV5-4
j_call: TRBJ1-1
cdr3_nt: TGTGCCAGCAGCTTGGGGGGCTTTGAAGCTTTCTTT
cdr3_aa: CASSLGGFEAFF

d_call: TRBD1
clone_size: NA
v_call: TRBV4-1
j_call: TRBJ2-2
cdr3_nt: TGCGCCAGCAGCCCACAGGGGGAGAACAACGGGGAGCTGTTTTTT
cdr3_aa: CASSPQGENNGELFF